The text below deals with one T cell receptor (beta chain). This entry comes from a study of technical replicates of blood from several donors. Germline CDR1 and CDR2: WNHNN and SYGVQD (reference sequence). Trimming took 6 bases from V and 4 from J; bases not matched to a gene: 16. The CDR3 consists of 18 residues. Measured with immunoSEQ multiplex PCR; TCRdb has only the in-frame clones, and not every one. The sample comprises tens of thousands of clones, more than 85% of which are singletons, and under 6.5% rests with the top ten. The sequenced material came from PBMCs. The source is a human donor in good health. Some clones in this sample may be carry-over from other donors' samples. The rearrangement uses TRBV10-1 and TRBJ1-2; 11 positions match TRBD1. The CDR3 bases are TGCGCCAGCAGGGACAGGGGGCGTCGAAGGTTGTGGCCCTATGGCTACACCTTC. Residues: CASRDRGRRRLWPYGYTF.